This T cell receptor beta chain is drawn from a study of blood T cell repertoires in COVID-19. Looking at the study overall: Nucleic acid was either cDNA or gDNA, and it came from T cells, B-cell-depleted T cells, or PBMCs.

V trimming: 2 bases; J trimming: 4 bases; junction bases outside the gene matches: 3. The CDR3 loop spans 13 amino acids. Germline V gene data show CDR1 as GTSNPN and CDR2 as SVGIG (reference sequence). In the original analysis: Reference gene primer amplification gave nucleated cell count estimates. Some clones are missing from TCRdb's copy, which holds only in-frame ones; the method was immunoSEQ multiplex PCR. D and trimming come from the DNA, and the V and J calls and clone size come from that table. The sample contains 200,000 to 250,000 clones, approximately 78% of which appear only once. This clone was picked up one time.

This TCR derives from a woman between 18 and 29 years old with acute or convalescent COVID-19. The specimen was peripheral blood. This sequence joins TRBV30 and TRBJ2-3; TRBD1 matches at 7 bases. The CDR3 DNA is TGTGCCTGGAGTACTACAGGGGCAGATACGCAGTATTTT. This translates into CAWSTTGADTQYF.